Listed below are T cell receptor beta chains from one sample, sequenced in a study of T cell repertoires in cytomegalovirus infection. TCRdb redid the calling of the reads with MiXCR, one entry per CDR3 protein. The sample has roughly 760,000 distinct CDR3 sequences, roughly 35% seen once; the top ten hold 2.8%. Sequencing was performed on PBMCs. Source of these receptors: a human donor in good health (CMV status not recorded). Some clones in this sample may be carry-over from other donors' samples. CDR3s include the opening cysteine and the closing phenylalanine or tryptophan. A D gene is named only where the DNA matches it firmly. Rows give clone size only sometimes, using once, few, many, or a class for an expanded clone.

d_gene: TRBD1
abundance: many
j_gene: TRBJ2-2
v_gene: TRBV7-2
CDR3aa: CASSRTGVWNTGELFF
CDR3nt: TGTGCCAGCAGCCGGACAGGGGTCTGGAACACCGGGGAGCTGTTTTTT

d_gene: -
abundance: -
j_gene: TRBJ2-5
v_gene: TRBV14
CDR3aa: CASSQGGYPGGRETQYF
CDR3nt: TGTGCCAGCAGCCAAGGAGGTTACCCTGGGGGGCGAGAGACCCAGTACTTC

d_gene: TRBD2
abundance: -
j_gene: TRBJ2-7
v_gene: TRBV4-2
CDR3aa: CASSQLAGDSYEQYF
CDR3nt: TGTGCCAGCAGCCAGCTAGCGGGGGATTCCTACGAGCAGTACTTC

d_gene: -
abundance: many
j_gene: TRBJ2-6
v_gene: TRBV7-2
CDR3aa: CASSLEGTNSGANVLTF
CDR3nt: TGTGCCAGCAGCTTAGAAGGGACGAACTCTGGGGCCAACGTCCTGACTTTC

d_gene: -
abundance: -
j_gene: TRBJ1-1
v_gene: TRBV19
CDR3aa: CASLPVGTRAVNTEAFF
CDR3nt: TGTGCCAGTCTCCCGGTAGGGACCAGGGCTGTGAACACTGAAGCTTTCTTT

d_gene: TRBD2
abundance: -
j_gene: TRBJ2-7
v_gene: TRBV7-6
CDR3aa: CASSFAVGAGDISEQYF
CDR3nt: TGTGCCAGCAGCTTTGCGGTGGGAGCGGGAGATATTAGCGAGCAGTACTTC

d_gene: -
abundance: few
j_gene: TRBJ1-5
v_gene: TRBV19
CDR3aa: CASSLPGNSNQPQHF
CDR3nt: TGTGCCAGTAGTCTTCCAGGGAATAGCAATCAGCCCCAGCATTTT

d_gene: -
abundance: -
j_gene: TRBJ1-2
v_gene: TRBV20-1
CDR3aa: CSARDGSLGYTF
CDR3nt: TGCAGTGCACGGGACGGGTCTTTAGGCTACACCTTC

d_gene: -
abundance: -
j_gene: TRBJ1-1
v_gene: TRBV2
CDR3aa: CASSDGREITEAFF
CDR3nt: TGTGCCAGCAGTGATGGCAGGGAGATCACTGAAGCTTTCTTT

d_gene: -
abundance: -
j_gene: TRBJ1-6
v_gene: TRBV11-3
CDR3aa: CASSLDGKDSPLHF
CDR3nt: TGTGCCAGCAGCTTAGATGGCAAAGATTCACCCCTCCACTTT

d_gene: TRBD2
abundance: -
j_gene: TRBJ2-3
v_gene: TRBV5-1
CDR3aa: CASSFFATSGSTDTQYF
CDR3nt: TGCGCCAGCAGCTTCTTCGCGACTAGCGGAAGCACAGATACGCAGTATTTT

d_gene: -
abundance: -
j_gene: TRBJ2-1
v_gene: TRBV19
CDR3aa: CASSIVGSNNEQFF
CDR3nt: TGTGCCAGTAGTATAGTCGGATCCAACAATGAGCAGTTCTTC

d_gene: -
abundance: -
j_gene: TRBJ1-1
v_gene: TRBV18
CDR3aa: CASSPRTDGTEAFF
CDR3nt: TGTGCCAGCTCACCAAGGACCGACGGGACTGAAGCTTTCTTT

d_gene: -
abundance: -
j_gene: TRBJ1-6
v_gene: TRBV7-2
CDR3aa: CARSLGRIGRDNSPIHF
CDR3nt: TGTGCCAGAAGCTTAGGTCGGATTGGACGGGATAATTCACCCATCCACTTT

d_gene: -
abundance: -
j_gene: TRBJ1-1
v_gene: TRBV4-1
CDR3aa: CDSSQDGSPNTEAFF
CDR3nt: TGCGACAGCAGCCAAGATGGCTCCCCGAACACTGAAGCTTTCTTT

d_gene: -
abundance: many
j_gene: TRBJ2-1
v_gene: TRBV11-2
CDR3aa: CASSSQTGPQNNEQFF
CDR3nt: TGTGCCAGCAGCTCACAGACCGGACCCCAAAACAATGAGCAGTTCTTC

d_gene: -
abundance: -
j_gene: TRBJ1-5
v_gene: TRBV20-1
CDR3aa: CSARQQRGGNQPQHF
CDR3nt: TGCAGTGCTAGGCAACAAAGGGGGGGCAATCAGCCCCAGCATTTT

d_gene: TRBD1
abundance: -
j_gene: TRBJ1-6
v_gene: TRBV9
CDR3aa: CASSVTTGANSPLHF
CDR3nt: TGTGCCAGCAGCGTTACGACAGGGGCTAATTCACCCCTCCACTTT

d_gene: -
abundance: many
j_gene: TRBJ1-4
v_gene: TRBV7-8
CDR3aa: CASSPSRDTIEKLFF
CDR3nt: TGTGCCAGCAGCCCGAGCCGGGACACGATTGAAAAACTGTTTTTT

d_gene: -
abundance: few
j_gene: TRBJ1-2
v_gene: TRBV6-1
CDR3aa: CASSVTGKGYTF
CDR3nt: TGTGCCAGCAGCGTAACAGGGAAGGGCTACACCTTC

d_gene: -
abundance: few
j_gene: TRBJ1-5
v_gene: TRBV5-1
CDR3aa: CASSLGTRQNQPQHF
CDR3nt: TGCGCCAGCAGCTTGGGAACCCGACAGAATCAGCCCCAGCATTTT

d_gene: -
abundance: few
j_gene: TRBJ2-3
v_gene: TRBV6-2/TRBV6-3
CDR3aa: CASSYVTDPSDTQYF
CDR3nt: TGTGCCAGCAGTTACGTAACCGACCCCTCTGATACGCAGTATTTT

d_gene: TRBD2
abundance: -
j_gene: TRBJ2-3
v_gene: TRBV6-8
CDR3aa: CASSRLATDTQYF
CDR3nt: TGTGCCAGCAGCCGACTAGCGACAGATACGCAGTATTTT

d_gene: -
abundance: few
j_gene: TRBJ2-3
v_gene: TRBV10-3
CDR3aa: CAISESIAGAGPDTQYF
CDR3nt: TGTGCCATCAGTGAGTCGATCGCGGGCGCCGGTCCAGATACGCAGTATTTT

d_gene: TRBD1
abundance: few
j_gene: TRBJ2-3
v_gene: TRBV12-3/TRBV12-4
CDR3aa: CASSSSRQGLTDTQYF
CDR3nt: TGTGCCAGCAGTTCAAGTCGACAGGGTCTCACAGATACGCAGTATTTT

d_gene: -
abundance: -
j_gene: TRBJ1-1
v_gene: TRBV19
CDR3aa: CASSQSWGQAAEAFF
CDR3nt: TGTGCCAGTAGTCAATCCTGGGGGCAGGCGGCTGAAGCTTTCTTT

d_gene: -
abundance: -
j_gene: TRBJ1-6
v_gene: TRBV5-6
CDR3aa: CASSWWTPSRSNSPLHF
CDR3nt: TGTGCCAGCAGCTGGTGGACCCCCTCTAGATCTAATTCACCCCTCCACTTT

d_gene: TRBD1
abundance: few
j_gene: TRBJ1-2
v_gene: TRBV20-1
CDR3aa: CSAIGTALLGYGYTF
CDR3nt: TGCAGTGCGATCGGGACAGCCCTCTTAGGCTATGGCTACACCTTC

d_gene: -
abundance: -
j_gene: TRBJ2-1
v_gene: TRBV7-3
CDR3aa: CANSLDGFSSYNEQFF
CDR3nt: TGTGCCAACAGCTTAGACGGATTTAGCTCCTACAATGAGCAGTTCTTC

d_gene: -
abundance: many
j_gene: TRBJ2-2
v_gene: TRBV7-2
CDR3aa: CASSLYPGNTGELFF
CDR3nt: TGTGCCAGCAGCTTATATCCAGGGAACACCGGGGAGCTGTTTTTT

d_gene: TRBD2
abundance: many
j_gene: TRBJ2-4
v_gene: TRBV7-2
CDR3aa: CASSLYLQRGPLNIQYF
CDR3nt: TGTGCCAGCAGCTTATACCTCCAGCGGGGGCCCCTAAACATTCAGTACTTC

d_gene: -
abundance: -
j_gene: TRBJ2-2
v_gene: TRBV25-1
CDR3aa: CASSEWGTGLTGELFF
CDR3nt: TGTGCCAGCAGTGAATGGGGAACAGGGCTCACCGGGGAGCTGTTTTTT

d_gene: TRBD2
abundance: few
j_gene: TRBJ2-3
v_gene: TRBV24-1
CDR3aa: CATSDSSGIYTDTQYF
CDR3nt: TGTGCCACCAGTGACTCCAGCGGGATTTACACAGATACGCAGTATTTT

d_gene: -
abundance: -
j_gene: TRBJ1-5
v_gene: TRBV28
CDR3aa: CASSSFRSNQPQHF
CDR3nt: TGTGCCAGCAGCTCCTTTAGGAGCAATCAGCCCCAGCATTTT

d_gene: TRBD1
abundance: many
j_gene: TRBJ2-7
v_gene: TRBV7-8
CDR3aa: CASSFRSFDRGDPRVAYEQYF
CDR3nt: TGTGCCAGCAGCTTTCGGTCTTTCGACAGGGGAGATCCAAGGGTCGCCTACGAGCAGTACTTC

d_gene: -
abundance: -
j_gene: TRBJ2-3
v_gene: TRBV7-7
CDR3aa: CASSPLGRGHTQYF
CDR3nt: TGTGCTAGCAGCCCATTAGGACGAGGACATACGCAGTATTTT

d_gene: -
abundance: -
j_gene: TRBJ1-5
v_gene: TRBV15
CDR3aa: CATSTAEGNQPQHF
CDR3nt: TGTGCCACCAGCACCGCCGAGGGCAATCAGCCCCAGCATTTT

d_gene: TRBD1
abundance: -
j_gene: TRBJ1-5
v_gene: TRBV28
CDR3aa: CASRLGGRGQVQPQHF
CDR3nt: TGTGCCAGCAGACTAGGTGGCAGGGGGCAGGTCCAGCCCCAGCATTTT

d_gene: TRBD1
abundance: -
j_gene: TRBJ1-1
v_gene: TRBV28
CDR3aa: CASSATRGAEAFF
CDR3nt: TGTGCCAGCAGCGCTACCAGGGGGGCTGAAGCTTTCTTT

d_gene: -
abundance: -
j_gene: TRBJ2-7
v_gene: TRBV4-1
CDR3aa: CASSHLPGLDYEQYF
CDR3nt: TGCGCCAGCAGCCATCTCCCGGGACTCGACTACGAGCAGTACTTC

d_gene: -
abundance: few
j_gene: TRBJ2-2
v_gene: TRBV7-9
CDR3aa: CASSFGLGSTGELFF
CDR3nt: TGTGCCAGCAGCTTCGGACTCGGGTCTACCGGGGAGCTGTTTTTT

d_gene: TRBD1
abundance: -
j_gene: TRBJ1-5
v_gene: TRBV28
CDR3aa: CASSSIWDRLSNQPQHF
CDR3nt: TGTGCCAGCAGCTCCATCTGGGACAGGCTGAGCAATCAGCCCCAGCATTTT

d_gene: -
abundance: few
j_gene: TRBJ2-7
v_gene: TRBV7-9
CDR3aa: CASSLVGAAQSAYEQYF
CDR3nt: TGTGCCAGCAGCTTAGTTGGGGCCGCCCAATCTGCCTACGAGCAGTACTTC

d_gene: -
abundance: many
j_gene: TRBJ2-2
v_gene: TRBV10-3
CDR3aa: CAISYSGVDTGELFF
CDR3nt: TGTGCCATCAGTTATTCAGGGGTGGACACCGGGGAGCTGTTTTTT

d_gene: -
abundance: -
j_gene: TRBJ2-7
v_gene: TRBV7-2
CDR3aa: CASSYLRWGDKQYEQYF
CDR3nt: TGTGCCAGCAGCTACTTAAGGTGGGGGGACAAGCAGTACGAGCAGTACTTC

d_gene: TRBD1
abundance: -
j_gene: TRBJ1-4
v_gene: TRBV6-2/TRBV6-3
CDR3aa: CASRPDRGNEKLFF
CDR3nt: TGTGCCAGCAGACCGGACAGGGGGAATGAAAAACTGTTTTTT

d_gene: -
abundance: few
j_gene: TRBJ1-2
v_gene: TRBV29-1
CDR3aa: CSVWSSGYTF
CDR3nt: TGCAGCGTATGGAGCTCTGGCTACACCTTC

d_gene: -
abundance: -
j_gene: TRBJ2-7
v_gene: TRBV10-2
CDR3aa: CASSESGRGTYEQYF
CDR3nt: TGCGCCAGCAGTGAGTCGGGACGGGGAACCTACGAGCAGTACTTC

d_gene: TRBD1
abundance: few
j_gene: TRBJ2-2
v_gene: TRBV6-6
CDR3aa: CASSGQGINTGELFF
CDR3nt: TGTGCCAGCAGTGGACAGGGGATTAACACCGGGGAGCTGTTTTTT

d_gene: TRBD2
abundance: -
j_gene: TRBJ2-5
v_gene: TRBV25-1
CDR3aa: CASSDSGRVSETQYF
CDR3nt: TGTGCCAGCAGTGATAGCGGGAGAGTGAGTGAGACCCAGTACTTC

d_gene: TRBD1
abundance: once
j_gene: TRBJ1-1
v_gene: TRBV19
CDR3aa: CASSILTGGGFTEAFF
CDR3nt: TGTGCCAGTAGTATTCTCACAGGGGGAGGGTTCACTGAAGCTTTCTTT

d_gene: TRBD1
abundance: -
j_gene: TRBJ2-7
v_gene: TRBV5-6
CDR3aa: CASSSAGTGGRYEQYF
CDR3nt: TGTGCCAGCAGCTCCGCCGGGACAGGGGGCAGGTACGAGCAGTACTTC

d_gene: TRBD1
abundance: -
j_gene: TRBJ2-4
v_gene: TRBV5-3
CDR3aa: CASSLGQGALAKNIQYF
CDR3nt: TGTGCCAGCAGCTTGGGACAGGGGGCACTAGCCAAAAACATTCAGTACTTC

d_gene: TRBD1
abundance: -
j_gene: TRBJ1-1
v_gene: TRBV28
CDR3aa: CASRSGQGTEAFF
CDR3nt: TGTGCCAGCAGATCCGGACAGGGCACTGAAGCTTTCTTT

d_gene: -
abundance: -
j_gene: TRBJ2-2
v_gene: TRBV7-6
CDR3aa: CASSSYPRSGELFF
CDR3nt: TGTGCCAGCAGCTCCTACCCCAGAAGCGGGGAGCTGTTTTTT

d_gene: -
abundance: many
j_gene: TRBJ2-6
v_gene: TRBV7-2
CDR3aa: CASTPRGRGANVLTF
CDR3nt: TGTGCCAGCACCCCCCGGGGGAGGGGGGCCAACGTCCTGACTTTC

d_gene: -
abundance: -
j_gene: TRBJ2-2
v_gene: TRBV7-9
CDR3aa: CASSFSSTGELFF
CDR3nt: TGTGCCAGCAGCTTTAGCAGCACCGGGGAGCTGTTTTTT

d_gene: TRBD1
abundance: many
j_gene: TRBJ2-7
v_gene: TRBV20-1
CDR3aa: CSPRGTGAYEQYF
CDR3nt: TGCAGCCCCCGAGGGACAGGGGCCTACGAGCAGTACTTC

d_gene: -
abundance: few
j_gene: TRBJ1-5
v_gene: TRBV18
CDR3aa: CASSPLPGRANQPQHF
CDR3nt: TGTGCCAGCTCACCACTACCGGGTAGAGCTAATCAGCCCCAGCATTTT

d_gene: -
abundance: -
j_gene: TRBJ2-2
v_gene: TRBV28
CDR3aa: CASTGAGSGIRELFF
CDR3nt: TGTGCCAGCACGGGGGCCGGGTCAGGGATCCGGGAGCTGTTTTTT